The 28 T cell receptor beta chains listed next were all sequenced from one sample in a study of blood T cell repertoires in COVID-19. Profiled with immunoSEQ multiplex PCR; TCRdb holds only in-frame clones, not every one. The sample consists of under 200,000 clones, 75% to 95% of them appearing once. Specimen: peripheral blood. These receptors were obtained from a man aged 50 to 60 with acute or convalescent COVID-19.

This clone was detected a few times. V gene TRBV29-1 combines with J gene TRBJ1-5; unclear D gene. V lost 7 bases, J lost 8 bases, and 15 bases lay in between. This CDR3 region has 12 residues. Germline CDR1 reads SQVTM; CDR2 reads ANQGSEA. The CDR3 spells CSARTPGEPQHF. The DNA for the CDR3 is TGCAGCGCCCGAACCCCGGGAGAGCCCCAGCATTTT.

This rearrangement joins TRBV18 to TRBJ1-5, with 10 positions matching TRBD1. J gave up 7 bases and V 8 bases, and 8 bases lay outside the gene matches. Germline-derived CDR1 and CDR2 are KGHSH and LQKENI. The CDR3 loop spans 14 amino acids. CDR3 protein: CASGRQGAEQPQHF. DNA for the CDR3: TGTGCCAGCGGACGACAGGGGGCTGAACAGCCCCAGCATTTT.

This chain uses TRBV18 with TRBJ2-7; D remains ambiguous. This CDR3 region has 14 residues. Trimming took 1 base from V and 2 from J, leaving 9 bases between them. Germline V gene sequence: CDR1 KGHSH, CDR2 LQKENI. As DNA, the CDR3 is TGTGCCAGCTCACCACTACATTCCCCCTACGAGCAGTACTTC. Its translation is CASSPLHSPYEQYF. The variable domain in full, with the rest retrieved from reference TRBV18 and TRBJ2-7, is NAGVMQNPRHLVRRRGQEARLRCSPMKGHSHVYWYRQLPEEGLKFMVYLQKENIIDESGMPKERFSAEFPKEGPSILRIQQVVRGDSAAYFCASSPLHSPYEQYFGPGTRLTVT.

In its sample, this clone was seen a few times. CDR3 nucleotides: TGTGCCAGCAGCATTCCGGCTGGCTCGGGGGAGCAGTACTTC. Translation: CASSIPAGSGEQYF. This chain links TRBV7-2 with TRBJ2-7, with D tentatively TRBD2 (5 bases). The CDR3 is 14 residues long. The V end lost 5 bases, the J end lost 7 bases, and 18 bases lay between the germline ends. The V gene's germline CDR1 is SGHTA and CDR2 FQGNSA. Variable domain in full (rest from reference TRBV7-2 and TRBJ2-7): GAGVSQSPSNKVTEKGKDVELRCDPISGHTALYWYRQSLGQGLEFLIYFQGNSAPDKSGLPSDRFSAERTGGSVSTLTIQRTQQEDSAVYLCASSIPAGSGEQYFGPGTRLTVT.

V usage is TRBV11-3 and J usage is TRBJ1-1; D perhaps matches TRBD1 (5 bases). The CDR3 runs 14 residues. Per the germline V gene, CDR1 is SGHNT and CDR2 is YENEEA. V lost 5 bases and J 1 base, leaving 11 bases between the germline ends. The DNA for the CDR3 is TGTGCCAGCAGCGCGCAGGGTACGAACACTGAAGCTTTCTTT. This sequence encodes CASSAQGTNTEAFF.

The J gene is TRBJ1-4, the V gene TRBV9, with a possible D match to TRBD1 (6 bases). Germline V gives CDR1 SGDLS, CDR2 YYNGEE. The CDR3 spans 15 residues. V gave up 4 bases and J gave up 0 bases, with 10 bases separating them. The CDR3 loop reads CASSPTGTTNEKLFF. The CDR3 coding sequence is TGTGCCAGCAGCCCAACAGGGACAACTAATGAAAAACTGTTTTTT.

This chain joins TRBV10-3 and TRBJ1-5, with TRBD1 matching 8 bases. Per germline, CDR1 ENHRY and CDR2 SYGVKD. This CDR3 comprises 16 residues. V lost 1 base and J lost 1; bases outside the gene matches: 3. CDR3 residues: CAISEWGQASNQPQHF. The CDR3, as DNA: TGTGCCATCAGTGAGTGGGGACAGGCAAGCAATCAGCCCCAGCATTTT.

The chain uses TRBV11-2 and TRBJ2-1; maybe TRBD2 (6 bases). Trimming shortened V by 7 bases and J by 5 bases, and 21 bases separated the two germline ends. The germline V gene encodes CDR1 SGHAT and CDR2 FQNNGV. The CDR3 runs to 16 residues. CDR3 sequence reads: CASIPPRASVNNEQFF. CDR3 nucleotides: TGTGCCAGCATCCCTCCGCGGGCTAGCGTCAACAATGAGCAGTTCTTC.

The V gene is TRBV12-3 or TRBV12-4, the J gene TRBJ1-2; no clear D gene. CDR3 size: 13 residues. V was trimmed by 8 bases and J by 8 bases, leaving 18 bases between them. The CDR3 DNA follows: TGTGCCAGCGGAACCGCGGGCCGGGTCGGCTACACCTTC. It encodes CASGTAGRVGYTF.

CDR3 sequence (DNA): TGTGCCAGCTCACTGGGACTAGCGGGGGCGGCGACCCAGTACTTC. Protein: CASSLGLAGAATQYF. The chain links TRBV18 to TRBJ2-5; 14 nucleotides line up with TRBD2. The CDR3 has 15 residues. CDR1 and CDR2 from the germline V gene are KGHSH and LQKENI. Trimming at V came to 4 bases and at J to 7 bases, leaving 5 bases not matched to a gene.

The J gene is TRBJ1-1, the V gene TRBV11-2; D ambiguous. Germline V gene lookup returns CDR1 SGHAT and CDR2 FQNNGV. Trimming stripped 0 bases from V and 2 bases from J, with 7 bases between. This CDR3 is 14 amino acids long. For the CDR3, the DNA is TGTGCCAGCAGCTTAGATGGCCCCAACACTGAAGCTTTCTTT. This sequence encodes CASSLDGPNTEAFF. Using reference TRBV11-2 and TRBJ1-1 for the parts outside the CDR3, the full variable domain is EAGVAQSPRYKIIEKRQSVAFWCNPISGHATLYWYQQILGQGPKLLIQFQNNGVVDDSQLPKDRFSAERLKGVDSTLKIQPAKLEDSAVYLCASSLDGPNTEAFFGQGTRLTVV.

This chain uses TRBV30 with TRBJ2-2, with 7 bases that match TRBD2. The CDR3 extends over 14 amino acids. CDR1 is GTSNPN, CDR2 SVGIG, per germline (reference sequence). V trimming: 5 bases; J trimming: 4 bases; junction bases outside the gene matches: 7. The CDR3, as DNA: TGTGCCTGGGAGGCGGCGGGAGTCACCGGGGAGCTGTTTTTT. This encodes CAWEAAGVTGELFF.

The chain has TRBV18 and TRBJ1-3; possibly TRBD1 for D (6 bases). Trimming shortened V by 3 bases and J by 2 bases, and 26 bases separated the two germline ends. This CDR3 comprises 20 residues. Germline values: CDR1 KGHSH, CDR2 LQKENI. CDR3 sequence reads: CASSPRLTRGQDSTGNTIYF. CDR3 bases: TGTGCCAGCTCACCGAGGCTCACAAGGGGACAAGATAGCACTGGAAACACCATATATTTT.

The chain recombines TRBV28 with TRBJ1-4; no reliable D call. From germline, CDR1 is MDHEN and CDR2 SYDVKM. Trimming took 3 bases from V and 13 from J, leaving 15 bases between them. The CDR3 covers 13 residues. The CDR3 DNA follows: TGTGCCAGCAGTTTCGGCGACATGATGGGACTGTTTTTT. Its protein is CASSFGDMMGLFF.

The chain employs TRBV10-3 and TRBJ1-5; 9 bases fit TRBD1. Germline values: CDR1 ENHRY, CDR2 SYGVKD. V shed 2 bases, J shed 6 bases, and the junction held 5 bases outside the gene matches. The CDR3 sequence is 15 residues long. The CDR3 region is CAISELGTGLQPQHF. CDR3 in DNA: TGTGCCATCAGTGAGCTTGGGACAGGGCTTCAGCCCCAGCATTTT.

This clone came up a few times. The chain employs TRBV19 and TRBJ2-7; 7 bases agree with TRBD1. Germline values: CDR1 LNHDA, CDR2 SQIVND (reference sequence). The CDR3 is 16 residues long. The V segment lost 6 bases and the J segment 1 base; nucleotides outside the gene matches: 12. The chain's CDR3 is CASSAAWDSFSYEQYF. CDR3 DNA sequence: TGTGCCAGTAGCGCGGCCTGGGACAGTTTTTCCTACGAGCAGTACTTC.

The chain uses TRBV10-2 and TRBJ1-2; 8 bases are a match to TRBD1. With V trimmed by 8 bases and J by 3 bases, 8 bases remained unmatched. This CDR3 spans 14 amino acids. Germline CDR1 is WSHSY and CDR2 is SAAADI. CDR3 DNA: TGCGCCAGCTACCGCAGGGGGCAGGACTATGGCTACACCTTC. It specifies CASYRRGQDYGYTF.

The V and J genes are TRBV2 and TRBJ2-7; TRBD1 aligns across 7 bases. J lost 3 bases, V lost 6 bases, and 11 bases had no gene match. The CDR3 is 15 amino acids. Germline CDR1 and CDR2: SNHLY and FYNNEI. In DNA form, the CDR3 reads TGTGCCAGCAGCTGGACGGTAGGGGGCGACTACGAGCAGTACGTC. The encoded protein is CASSWTVGGDYEQYV.

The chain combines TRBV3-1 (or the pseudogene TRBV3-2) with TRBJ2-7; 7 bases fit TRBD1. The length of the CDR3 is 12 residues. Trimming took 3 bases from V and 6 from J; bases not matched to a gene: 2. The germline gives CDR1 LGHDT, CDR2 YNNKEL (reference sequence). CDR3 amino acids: CASSHEGAEQYV. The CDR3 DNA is TGTGCCAGCAGCCACGAGGGGGCCGAGCAGTACGTC.

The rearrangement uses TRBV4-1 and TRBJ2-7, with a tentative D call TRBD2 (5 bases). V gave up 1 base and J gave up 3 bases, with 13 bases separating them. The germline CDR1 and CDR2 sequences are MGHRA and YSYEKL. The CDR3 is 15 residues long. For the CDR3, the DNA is TGCGCCAGCAGCCAAGCCGAGGGTCCGGGCTACGAGCAGTACTTC. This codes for CASSQAEGPGYEQYF.

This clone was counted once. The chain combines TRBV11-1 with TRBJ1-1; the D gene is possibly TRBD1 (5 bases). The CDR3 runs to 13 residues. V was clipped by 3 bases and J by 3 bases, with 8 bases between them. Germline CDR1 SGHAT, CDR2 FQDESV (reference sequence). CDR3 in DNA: TGTGCCAGCAGCTTGATAGGGGACACTGAAGCTTTCTTT. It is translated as CASSLIGDTEAFF.

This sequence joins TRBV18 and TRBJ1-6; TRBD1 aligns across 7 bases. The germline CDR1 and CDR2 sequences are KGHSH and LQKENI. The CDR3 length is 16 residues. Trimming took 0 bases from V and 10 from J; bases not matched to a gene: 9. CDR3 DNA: TGTGCCAGCTCACCACCGGTCAACAGGGGACAATCACCCCTCCACTTT. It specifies CASSPPVNRGQSPLHF.

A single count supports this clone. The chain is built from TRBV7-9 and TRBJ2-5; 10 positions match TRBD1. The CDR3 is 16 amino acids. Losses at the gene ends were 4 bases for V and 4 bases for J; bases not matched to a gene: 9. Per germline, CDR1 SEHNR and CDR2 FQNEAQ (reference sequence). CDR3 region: CASSSGQGVRLETQYF. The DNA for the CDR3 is TGTGCCAGCAGCTCCGGACAGGGGGTTAGGTTAGAGACCCAGTACTTC.

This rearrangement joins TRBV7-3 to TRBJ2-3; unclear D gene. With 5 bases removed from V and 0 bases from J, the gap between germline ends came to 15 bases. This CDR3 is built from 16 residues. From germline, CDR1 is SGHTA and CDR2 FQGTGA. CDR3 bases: TGTGCCAGCAGCCCTAGACCAGCTAAAAGCACAGATACGCAGTATTTT. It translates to CASSPRPAKSTDTQYF.

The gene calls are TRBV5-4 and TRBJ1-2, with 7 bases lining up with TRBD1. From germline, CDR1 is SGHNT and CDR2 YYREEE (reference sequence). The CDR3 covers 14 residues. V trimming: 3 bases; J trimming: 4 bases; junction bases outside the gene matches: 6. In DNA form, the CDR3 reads TGTGCCAGCAGCTACAACCGGGACAGCTATGGCTACACCTTC. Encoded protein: CASSYNRDSYGYTF. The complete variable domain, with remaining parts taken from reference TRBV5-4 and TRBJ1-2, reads ETGVTQSPTHLIKTRGQQVTLRCSSQSGHNTVSWYQQALGQGPQFIFQYYREEENGRGNFPPRFSGLQFPNYSSELNVNALELDDSALYLCASSYNRDSYGYTFGSGTRLTVV.

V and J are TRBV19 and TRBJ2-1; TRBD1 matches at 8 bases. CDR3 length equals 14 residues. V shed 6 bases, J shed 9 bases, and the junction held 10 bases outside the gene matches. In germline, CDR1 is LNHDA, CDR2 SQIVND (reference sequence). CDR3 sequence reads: CASRTQGAGGEQFF. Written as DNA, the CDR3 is TGTGCCAGTAGGACCCAGGGGGCTGGGGGTGAGCAGTTCTTC.

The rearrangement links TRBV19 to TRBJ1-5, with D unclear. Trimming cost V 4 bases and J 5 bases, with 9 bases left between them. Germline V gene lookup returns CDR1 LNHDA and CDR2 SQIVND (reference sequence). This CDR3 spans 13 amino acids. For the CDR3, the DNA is TGTGCCAGTAGTAGCCGCGTTGATCAGCCCCAGCATTTT. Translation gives CASSSRVDQPQHF.

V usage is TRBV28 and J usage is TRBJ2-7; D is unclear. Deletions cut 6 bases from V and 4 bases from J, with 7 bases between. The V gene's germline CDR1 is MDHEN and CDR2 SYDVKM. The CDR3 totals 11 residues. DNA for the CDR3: TGTGCCAGCAGAGAGGAGTACGAGCAGTACTTC. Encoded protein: CASREEYEQYF.